A single sample gave rise to the 18 T cell receptor beta chains below, sequenced in a study of T cells after yellow fever vaccination. TCRdb used MiXCR to reprocess the 5' RACE reads, holding one entry per CDR3 protein. The profile shows hundreds of thousands of distinct CDR3 sequences, roughly 9.4% of them singletons. Specimen: PBMCs, collected on the day of the first yellow fever vaccination. The origin of the receptors is a man between 18 and 29 years old who received the YFV17D yellow fever vaccine.

This clonotype showed up just a few times. The chain employs TRBV5-1 and TRBJ1-4; a possible D gene is TRBD1 (5 bases). The CDR3 is 14 amino acids. Germline values: CDR1 SGHRS, CDR2 YFSETQ. Trimming removed 4 bases at V and 7 bases at J, with 14 bases between. This CDR3 reads CASSLQGSGEKLFF. Here the CDR3 DNA reads TGCGCCAGCAGCCTTCAGGGTAGTGGTGAAAAACTGTTTTTT.

The J gene is TRBJ1-4, the V gene TRBV7-8; D might be TRBD1 (5 bases). V lost 3 bases, J lost 6 bases, and 14 bases lay in between. There are 15 residues in the CDR3. Germline CDR1 is SGHVS and CDR2 is FQNEAQ. CDR3 in DNA: TGTGCCAGCAGCTTGAGCGGGGACCTTTATGAAAAACTGTTTTTT. Translation gives CASSLSGDLYEKLFF.

This sequence joins TRBV4-1 and TRBJ2-7; D is unresolved. V lost 4 bases and J lost 1, with 11 bases in between. In germline, CDR1 is MGHRA, CDR2 YSYEKL. This CDR3 has 14 amino acids. CDR3 sequence (DNA): TGCGCCAGCAGCCTAAGCCAGGTTTCCTACGAGCAGTACTTC. Translated: CASSLSQVSYEQYF.

The genes are TRBV7-2 and TRBJ1-2; no clear D. This CDR3 is built from 12 residues. Germline V lookup: CDR1 SGHTA, CDR2 FQGNSA. The V end was cut by 5 bases, the J end by 4 bases, with 8 bases between. The CDR3 nucleotides read TGTGCCAGCAGCCCGACCCCCTATGGCTACACCTTC. It codes for CASSPTPYGYTF.

This clonotype has just a few counts. The V call is TRBV5-1, the J call TRBJ2-3; 8 nucleotides align to TRBD2. Germline CDR1 and CDR2: SGHRS and YFSETQ. J was trimmed by 6 bases and V by 4 bases; bases with no gene match: 10. The CDR3 sequence is 15 residues long. CDR3 amino acids: CASSQPGLGADTQYF. CDR3 DNA sequence: TGCGCCAGCAGCCAACCGGGACTAGGGGCGGATACGCAGTATTTT.

This clonotype was picked up many times. This chain connects TRBV6-5 to TRBJ1-1; the D gene is possibly TRBD1 (6 bases). V lost 6 bases, J lost 7 bases, and 18 bases lay in between. CDR3 length: 14 residues. Germline V gene sequence: CDR1 MNHEY, CDR2 SVGAGI. The CDR3 loop is CASRHRVEEGEAFF. The CDR3 DNA follows: TGTGCCAGCAGACACAGGGTAGAGGAGGGTGAAGCTTTCTTT.

In its sample, this clonotype was seen a few times. This sequence joins TRBV5-1 and TRBJ2-3; D not resolved. V lost 0 bases to trimming and J lost 7 bases, with 6 bases between them. The CDR3 has 12 amino acids. Per germline, CDR1 SGHRS and CDR2 YFSETQ. The DNA of the CDR3 is TGCGCCAGCAGCTTGGAGGCTTATACGCAGTATTTT. Translated: CASSLEAYTQYF.

This clonotype occurred many times. The CDR3: CASSPRLETQYF. The CDR3, as DNA: TGTGCCAGCTCACCAAGGTTGGAGACCCAGTACTTC. The chain joins TRBV18 to TRBJ2-5; no definite D call. The CDR3 is 12 residues long. Trimming left V 2 bases short and J 5 bases short, with 6 bases between. Per the germline V gene, CDR1 is KGHSH and CDR2 is LQKENI. Complete variable domain (other parts from reference TRBV18 and TRBJ2-5): NAGVMQNPRHLVRRRGQEARLRCSPMKGHSHVYWYRQLPEEGLKFMVYLQKENIIDESGMPKERFSAEFPKEGPSILRIQQVVRGDSAAYFCASSPRLETQYFGPGTRLLVL.

The chain uses TRBV23-1 and TRBJ2-1, with D possibly being TRBD2 (6 bases). TRBV23-1 is placed among ORFs of uncertain function. The length of the CDR3 is 18 residues. Trimming removed 4 bases from V and 0 bases from J, with 19 bases in between. The CDR3 spells CASSRRTTEGSSYNEQFF. The CDR3 DNA follows: TGCGCCAGCAGTCGACGAACGACGGAGGGGAGCTCCTACAATGAGCAGTTCTTC.

This chain uses TRBV6-5 with TRBJ2-1, with TRBD1 as a possible D gene (5 bases). This CDR3 spans 11 amino acids. CDR1 and CDR2 from the germline V gene are MNHEY and SVGAGI. The V and J ends lost 8 bases and 9 bases respectively, with 11 bases between them. CDR3 residues: CASGARLEQFF. CDR3 nucleotide sequence: TGTGCCAGCGGGGCGCGGCTTGAGCAGTTCTTC.

The rearrangement uses TRBV7-9 and TRBJ2-4, with 8 bases that match TRBD2. The ends lost 5 bases at V and 4 bases at J; junction bases unmatched: 10. The germline V gene has CDR1 SEHNR and CDR2 FQNEAQ (reference sequence). CDR3 length: 16 amino acids. CDR3 nucleotide sequence: TGTGCCAGCAGCCTCCTCGGGGGGGGTGATAAAAACATTCAGTACTTC. Encoded protein: CASSLLGGGDKNIQYF.

V gene TRBV6-5 combines with J gene TRBJ1-6; D call uncertain. V lost 2 bases and J 0 bases, leaving 11 bases between the germline ends. Germline assignment: CDR1 MNHEY and CDR2 SVGAGI. The CDR3 is 17 residues long. CDR3: CASSYVSSGSYNSPLHF. The CDR3 DNA reads TGTGCCAGCAGTTACGTTTCATCCGGCTCCTATAATTCACCCCTCCACTTT.

The chain recombines TRBV21-1 with TRBJ1-1; no DNA check was done on the table's D call, TRBD1. TRBV21-1 is classified as a pseudogene. This CDR3 comprises 14 residues. As DNA, the CDR3 is TGTGCCAGCAGCAAGAAGACAGGGAACACTGAAGCTTTCTTT. This gives the protein CASSKKTGNTEAFF.

The chain recombines TRBV4-3 with TRBJ2-3; 7 bases match TRBD1. CDR3 size: 16 residues. Germline V CDR1 and CDR2: LGHNA, YSLEER. J lost 1 base, V lost 0 bases, and 4 bases had no gene match. This CDR3 is CASSQDMTGRTDTQYF. DNA of the CDR3: TGCGCCAGCAGCCAAGACATGACAGGGCGCACAGATACGCAGTATTTT.

There are a few counts of this clonotype. The CDR3 DNA follows: TGCAGTGCTATAGGGCCGGGGGAGACCCAGTACTTC. It specifies CSAIGPGETQYF. The chain carries TRBV20-1 and TRBJ2-5, with D perhaps TRBD2 (5 bases). There are 12 residues in the CDR3. Germline values: CDR1 DFQATT, CDR2 SNEGSKA (reference sequence). V lost 4 bases to trimming and J lost 5 bases, with 11 bases between them.

This clonotype was found a few times. The J gene is TRBJ2-5, the V gene TRBV7-2, with D unclear. Between the trimmed V and J ends, which lost 5 bases and 0 bases, there was a span of 16 bases. Germline V lookup: CDR1 SGHTA, CDR2 FQGNSA. This CDR3 is 16 amino acids long. CDR3 bases: TGTGCCAGCAGCCCTGCCCCGATTAAGTACCAAGAGACCCAGTACTTC. This encodes CASSPAPIKYQETQYF.

This clonotype was seen a handful of times. The chain employs TRBV5-1 and TRBJ1-1; unclear D gene. Germline assignment: CDR1 SGHRS and CDR2 YFSETQ. The CDR3 is made up of 13 amino acids. The V and J ends lost 1 base and 6 bases respectively, with 10 bases between them. The CDR3 loop is CASSLISPAEAFF. CDR3 coding DNA: TGCGCCAGCAGCTTGATATCTCCCGCTGAAGCTTTCTTT.

This clonotype was observed at least ten times. CDR3 nucleotide sequence: TGTGCCAGCAGCCAAGGTTTACAACTCTACGAGCAGTACTTC. Translating gives CASSQGLQLYEQYF. The chain is built from TRBV4-2 and TRBJ2-7; D ambiguous. V lost 1 base and J 3 bases, leaving 10 bases between the germline ends. Germline-derived CDR1 and CDR2 are LGHNA and YNFKEQ. The length of the CDR3 is 14 residues.